The 28 T cell receptor beta chains below come from one sample, sequenced in a study of blood T cell repertoires in COVID-19. Produced via immunoSEQ multiplex PCR; TCRdb's table is partial and in-frame only. The sample records approximately 340,000 clones, 80% to 90% being singletons. Material: peripheral blood. The origin of the receptors is a man between 25 and 39 years old with COVID-19, enrolled during active disease.

V gene TRBV30 combines with J gene TRBJ1-2, with D perhaps TRBD1 (6 bases). CDR3 length: 13 amino acids. V was trimmed by 5 bases and J by 4 bases, leaving 14 bases between them. Germline-derived CDR1 and CDR2 are GTSNPN and SVGIG (reference sequence). The CDR3 protein is CAWEDSVAYGYTF. CDR3 in DNA: TGTGCCTGGGAGGACAGCGTCGCCTATGGCTACACCTTC.

J is TRBJ2-3 and V is TRBV7-7, with 11 bases fitting TRBD1. This CDR3 contains 15 residues. Losses at the gene ends were 5 bases for V and 8 bases for J; bases not matched to a gene: 9. The V gene's germline CDR1 is SSHAT and CDR2 FNYEAQ (reference sequence). The chain's CDR3 is CASSPGQGASATQYF. In nucleotides, the CDR3 is TGTGCCAGCAGCCCTGGACAGGGGGCCTCTGCTACGCAGTATTTT.

This clone was picked up a small number of times. V usage is TRBV28 and J usage is TRBJ2-7; 7 positions match TRBD1. V lost 4 bases and J lost 3; bases outside the gene matches: 12. Germline assignment: CDR1 MDHEN and CDR2 SYDVKM. The CDR3 runs 16 residues. CDR3 in amino acids: CASSSTGTAKSYEQYF. The DNA of the CDR3 is TGTGCCAGCAGTTCTACCGGGACAGCCAAAAGCTACGAGCAGTACTTC.

The chain is built from TRBV7-9 and TRBJ2-7; 10 nucleotides line up with TRBD2. The CDR3 extends over 15 amino acids. The V gene's germline CDR1 is SEHNR and CDR2 FQNEAQ (reference sequence). The trim removed 9 bases at V and 0 bases at J, leaving 8 bases unmatched. In DNA, the CDR3 is TGTGCCAGACTCTTAGCGGGGGGCGTCTCCTACGAGCAGTACTTC. Protein product: CARLLAGGVSYEQYF.

The chain combines TRBV7-9 with TRBJ1-2, with TRBD1 as a possible D gene (6 bases). The CDR3 contains 12 residues. CDR1 and CDR2 from the germline V gene are SEHNR and FQNEAQ (reference sequence). Deletions cut 5 bases from V and 6 bases from J, with 10 bases between. The CDR3 spells CASSPQGNGYTF. The CDR3 coding sequence is TGTGCCAGCAGCCCGCAGGGGAATGGCTACACCTTC. Drawing the rest from reference TRBV7-9 and TRBJ1-2, the complete variable domain is DTGVSQNPRHKITKRGQNVTFRCDPISEHNRLYWYRQTLGQGPEFLTYFQNEAQLEKSRLLSDRFSAERPKGSFSTLEIQRTEQGDSAMYLCASSPQGNGYTFGSGTRLTVV.

The gene calls are TRBV27 and TRBJ2-7, with D possibly being TRBD2 (5 bases). Trimming shortened V by 4 bases and J by 10 bases, and 17 bases separated the two germline ends. Per the germline V gene, CDR1 is MNHEY and CDR2 is SMNVEV (reference sequence). The CDR3 is made up of 13 amino acids. The CDR3 sequence is CASSSSGYLRQYF. DNA for the CDR3: TGTGCCAGCAGTTCGAGCGGCTACCTGAGACAGTACTTC.

The chain employs TRBV6-5 and TRBJ1-2; 9 bases are shared with TRBD1. V was pared by 4 bases and J by 4 bases, with 10 bases of the junction left unmatched. This CDR3 spans 16 amino acids. Germline CDR1 reads MNHEY; CDR2 reads SVGAGI. The chain's CDR3 is CASSLQGASTFYGYTF. The CDR3 nucleotides read TGTGCCAGCAGTTTACAGGGGGCCTCCACCTTCTATGGCTACACCTTC.

The chain is built from TRBV4-3 and TRBJ1-1; D gene ambiguous. The CDR3 loop spans 13 amino acids. The V and J ends lost 1 base and 5 bases respectively, with 8 bases between them. The germline gives CDR1 LGHNA, CDR2 YSLEER. CDR3 bases: TGCGCCAGCAGCCAAGTATCGCGGACTGAAGCTTTCTTT. It is translated as CASSQVSRTEAFF.

This sequence joins TRBV11-1 and TRBJ1-1; 9 positions match TRBD1. J lost 3 bases, V lost 5 bases, and 7 bases had no gene match. Germline CDR1 SGHAT, CDR2 FQDESV (reference sequence). The CDR3 runs to 15 residues. This CDR3 reads CASSLGQGSYTEAFF. DNA for the CDR3: TGTGCCAGCAGCCTGGGACAGGGATCTTACACTGAAGCTTTCTTT.

This clone was detected only a few times. The chain links TRBV25-1 to TRBJ2-3; TRBD2 agrees at 9 bases. This CDR3 has 16 amino acids. J was trimmed by 0 bases and V by 3 bases; bases with no gene match: 4. The germline gives CDR1 MGHDK, CDR2 SYGVNS. CDR3 protein: CASSEGLAGSTDTQYF. The CDR3 DNA reads TGTGCCAGCAGTGAGGGGCTAGCGGGGAGCACAGATACGCAGTATTTT.

J is TRBJ1-2 and V is TRBV28; the match to TRBD1 covers 11 bases. J was trimmed by 4 bases and V by 5 bases; bases with no gene match: 6. The germline CDR1 and CDR2 sequences are MDHEN and SYDVKM. The CDR3 spans 15 residues. The CDR3 DNA reads as TGTGCCAGCAGTCCCGTGGACAGGGGGCTCTATGGCTACACCTTC. It yields the protein CASSPVDRGLYGYTF.

This chain joins TRBV5-1 and TRBJ2-1; 12 bases fit TRBD2. The CDR3 is 15 residues long. Germline CDR1 SGHRS, CDR2 YFSETQ. V was clipped by 7 bases and J by 7 bases; unmatched bases: 9. The CDR3 bases are TGCGCCAGCCGCCAACTAGCGGGAGGATATAATGAGCAGTTCTTC. It encodes CASRQLAGGYNEQFF.

Concerning this clone: Other DNA sequences of this sample code for an identical CDR3. The V gene is TRBV5-1, the J gene TRBJ2-7; the D gene is possibly TRBD2 (5 bases). Germline V gene data show CDR1 as SGHRS and CDR2 as YFSETQ. V lost 2 bases and J 6 bases, leaving 12 bases between the germline ends. The CDR3 spans 13 residues. This chain's CDR3 is CASSFGEMGEQYF. In nucleotides, the CDR3 is TGCGCCAGCAGCTTCGGGGAAATGGGCGAGCAGTACTTC. Filled out from reference TRBV5-1 and TRBJ2-7, the complete variable domain reads KAGVTQTPRYLIKTRGQQVTLSCSPISGHRSVSWYQQTPGQGLQFLFEYFSETQRNKGNFPGRFSGRQFSNSRSEMNVSTLELGDSALYLCASSFGEMGEQYFGPGTRLTVT.

The chain is built from TRBV27 and TRBJ2-3; TRBD1 aligns across 8 bases. Germline CDR1 MNHEY, CDR2 SMNVEV (reference sequence). The CDR3 is 13 amino acids. The ends lost 7 bases at V and 3 bases at J; junction bases unmatched: 3. CDR3 amino acids: CASNRQGTDTQYF. The DNA of the CDR3 is TGTGCCAGCAATCGACAGGGGACAGATACGCAGTATTTT.

The chain employs TRBV19 and TRBJ2-6, with TRBD1 as a possible D gene (6 bases). This CDR3 has 20 amino acids. V lost 2 bases and J lost 0, with 20 bases in between. The V gene's germline CDR1 is LNHDA and CDR2 SQIVND (reference sequence). In DNA, the CDR3 is TGTGCCAGTAGTATAACCGGAGTCGCAGGGGATCCCTCTGGGGCCAACGTCCTGACTTTC. It codes for CASSITGVAGDPSGANVLTF. The full variable domain, completed using reference TRBV19 and TRBJ2-6, is DGGITQSPKYLFRKEGQNVTLSCEQNLNHDAMYWYRQDPGQGLRLIYYSQIVNDFQKGDIAEGYSVSREKKESFPLTVTSAQKNPTAFYLCASSITGVAGDPSGANVLTFGAGSRLTVL.

V gene TRBV24-1 combines with J gene TRBJ1-6, with 10 bases identical to TRBD1. V dropped 4 bases and J dropped 10; count of bases not matched to a gene: 12. The CDR3 loop spans 17 amino acids. Germline values: CDR1 KGHDR, CDR2 SFDVKD. The CDR3 DNA is TGTGCCACCAGTGAATATCCAGACAGGGGGCGAGGATCACCCCTCCACTTT. As protein: CATSEYPDRGRGSPLHF.

The chain recombines TRBV28 with TRBJ1-2; D ambiguous. Germline V CDR1 and CDR2: MDHEN, SYDVKM. The germline V and J ends were trimmed by 7 bases and 0 bases, with 15 bases remaining between them. The CDR3 has 15 amino acids. CDR3 in amino acids: CASTMRAPTNYGYTF. CDR3 in DNA: TGTGCCAGCACTATGAGGGCCCCTACTAACTATGGCTACACCTTC.

This chain joins TRBV5-4 and TRBJ1-6, with D possibly TRBD1 on 6 matching bases. The length of the CDR3 is 16 residues. Germline V gene sequence: CDR1 SGHNT, CDR2 YYREEE (reference sequence). Trimming removed 3 bases from V and 7 bases from J, with 17 bases in between. CDR3 protein: CASSSQGMGVNSPLHF. The CDR3 coding sequence is TGTGCCAGCAGCTCCCAGGGGATGGGGGTGAATTCACCCCTCCACTTT.

V gene TRBV7-8 combines with J gene TRBJ2-5, with D perhaps matching TRBD1 (7 bases). The CDR3 has 17 amino acids. Trimming took off 1 base at V and 5 bases at J, with 20 bases between the two ends. Germline V lookup: CDR1 SGHVS, CDR2 FQNEAQ. The CDR3 spells CASSLEGRGVGGETQYF. The CDR3 nucleotides read TGTGCCAGCAGCTTAGAGGGCAGGGGGGTTGGAGGGGAGACCCAGTACTTC.

The CDR3 DNA follows: TGTGCCAGTACCCAGGACAGTGGGCCGGGCTACACCTTC. This encodes CASTQDSGPGYTF. The chain couples TRBV19 to TRBJ1-2, with D tentatively TRBD1 (6 bases). Germline loops: CDR1 LNHDA, CDR2 SQIVND (reference sequence). The CDR3 covers 13 residues. V lost 7 bases to trimming and J lost 8 bases, with 17 bases between them.

This chain uses TRBV11-2 with TRBJ2-7; 9 nucleotides agree with TRBD2. This CDR3 is 15 amino acids long. After removal of 3 bases from V and 1 base from J, the junction contained 4 bases not matched to a gene. The germline V gene has CDR1 SGHAT and CDR2 FQNNGV. CDR3 region: CASSFWTSESYEQYF. The DNA of the CDR3 is TGTGCCAGCAGCTTTTGGACTAGCGAATCCTACGAGCAGTACTTC.

To note about this clone: A read error may account for a junction end that differs from germline. The chain links TRBV4-2 to TRBJ1-2; unclear D gene. The V gene's germline CDR1 is LGHNA and CDR2 YNFKEQ. This CDR3 region has 12 residues. The CDR3 region is CASSQDIYRYTF. The CDR3 region has the DNA TGTGCCAGCAGCCAAGATATCTATCGCTACACCTTC.

The V call is TRBV4-3, the J call TRBJ2-7; TRBD2 aligns across 10 bases. V trimming: 0 bases; J trimming: 1 base; junction bases outside the gene matches: 9. CDR3 size: 18 residues. Per germline, CDR1 LGHNA and CDR2 YSLEER. The CDR3 DNA follows: TGCGCCAGCAGCCAAGAGATGGCTAGCGGGGGATTTTCCTACGAGCAGTACTTC. Translated: CASSQEMASGGFSYEQYF.

This chain uses TRBV6-6 with TRBJ2-7, with TRBD2 identical over 11 bases. Trimming removed 6 bases from V and 3 bases from J; junction bases left unmatched: 7. There are 15 residues in the CDR3. Germline CDR1 is MNHNY and CDR2 is SVGAGI (reference sequence). This CDR3 is CASRPTSGGYYEQYF. The DNA of the CDR3 is TGTGCCAGCAGACCCACTAGCGGGGGTTACTACGAGCAGTACTTC.

This sequence joins TRBV2 and TRBJ1-2; 12 nucleotides agree with TRBD1. V shed 5 bases, J shed 4 bases, and the junction held 8 bases outside the gene matches. This CDR3 has 16 amino acids. Germline values: CDR1 SNHLY, CDR2 FYNNEI. CDR3 DNA: TGTGCCAGCAGTTACTCCGGGACAGGGGGCTTCTATGGCTACACCTTC. Encoded protein: CASSYSGTGGFYGYTF.

The rearrangement joins TRBV5-6 to TRBJ2-3; a weak D match, TRBD2 (6 bases). With 5 bases removed from V and 4 bases from J, the gap between germline ends came to 14 bases. There are 14 residues in the CDR3. From germline, CDR1 is SGHDT and CDR2 YYEEEE. CDR3 coding DNA: TGTGCCAGCAGACCCCTCCCTAGCGCAGATACGCAGTATTTT. Its protein product is CASRPLPSADTQYF.

The V and J genes are TRBV5-1 and TRBJ2-7; 8 bases match TRBD1. The CDR3 is 17 amino acids. Germline V gene lookup returns CDR1 SGHRS and CDR2 YFSETQ. V lost 3 bases to trimming and J lost 0 bases; unmatched junction nucleotides: 11. CDR3 sequence: CASSSPTDRGFSYEQYF. The CDR3 region has the DNA TGCGCCAGCAGCTCTCCCACAGACAGGGGCTTCTCCTACGAGCAGTACTTC.

The CDR3 DNA reads TGTGCCAGCAGCCGTTCTCCGGGGGGCCCCTACGAGCAGTACTTC. As protein: CASSRSPGGPYEQYF. The chain joins TRBV6-5 to TRBJ2-7, with TRBD2 as a possible D gene (7 bases). Trimming took 6 bases from V and 2 from J, leaving 17 bases between them. The CDR3 extends over 15 amino acids. Germline V gives CDR1 MNHEY, CDR2 SVGAGI.